This T cell receptor (beta chain) was identified in a study of CD8 T cells in Susac syndrome. From germline, CDR1 is PRHDT and CDR2 FYEKMQ (reference sequence). The V end was cut by 5 bases, the J end by 3 bases, with 14 bases between. The CDR3 covers 15 residues. CD8+ and CD4+ T cells from blood underwent TCR beta sequencing. Negative isolation yielded CD8+ and CD4+ T cells; FACS enriched TEMRA cells. With random hexamers, reverse transcription was performed on 0.5 to 1 ug of RNA. A multiplex approach, immunoSEQ multiplex PCR, amplified TCR beta CDR3 across 54 Vbeta and 13 Jbeta. TCRdb fed the immunoSEQ multiplex PCR reads into MiXCR, producing one record per CDR3 protein. The top ten clones hold more than 0.45% of a sample with tens of thousands of distinct CDR3 sequences, 93% of them seen once.

The TCR originated in a human donor in good health. The source material was CD8+ T cells from PBMCs. This chain joins TRBV13 and TRBJ2-1; D tentatively reads TRBD1 or TRBD2 (5 bases each). CDR3 in DNA: TGTGCCAGCAGCCCCGGGGCGGTTCTCTACAATGAGCAGTTCTTC. This codes for CASSPGAVLYNEQFF.